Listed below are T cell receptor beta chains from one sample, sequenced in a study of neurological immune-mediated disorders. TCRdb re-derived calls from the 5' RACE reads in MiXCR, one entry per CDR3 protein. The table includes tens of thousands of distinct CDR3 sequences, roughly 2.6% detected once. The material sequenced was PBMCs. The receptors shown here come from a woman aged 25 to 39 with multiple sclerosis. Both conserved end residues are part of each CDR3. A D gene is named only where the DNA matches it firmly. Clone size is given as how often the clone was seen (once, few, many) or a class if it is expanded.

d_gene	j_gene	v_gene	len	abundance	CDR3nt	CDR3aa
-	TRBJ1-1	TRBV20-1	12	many	TGCAGTGCGATTAGGGGGGGAGTTGAAGCTTTCTTT	CSAIRGGVEAFF
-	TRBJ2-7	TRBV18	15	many	TGTGCCAGCTCACCACCCAACGCTGAATCCTACGAGCAGTACTTC	CASSPPNAESYEQYF
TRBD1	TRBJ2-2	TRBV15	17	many	TGTGCCACCAGCAAAGCCTGGGACAGCGCGAACACCGGGGAGCTGTTTTTT	CATSKAWDSANTGELFF
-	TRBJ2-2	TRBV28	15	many	TGTGCCAGCAGTCCCATAAGAGCGTACACCGGGGAGCTGTTTTTT	CASSPIRAYTGELFF
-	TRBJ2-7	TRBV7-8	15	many	TGTGCCAGCAGCTTAGATCGCGCTTGGTCCTACGAGCAGTACTTC	CASSLDRAWSYEQYF
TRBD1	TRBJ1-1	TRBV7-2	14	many	TGTGCCAGCAGACGACAGGGGCAGGGGACTGAAGCTTTCTTT	CASRRQGQGTEAFF
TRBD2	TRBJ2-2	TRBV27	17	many	TGTGCCAGCAGAAGGATCGGGACTAGCGGGAGCACCGGGGAGCTGTTTTTT	CASRRIGTSGSTGELFF
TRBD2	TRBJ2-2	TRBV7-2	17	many	TGTGCCAGCAGCTTAGTGGGCGGGAGGGGGGACACCGGGGAGCTGTTTTTT	CASSLVGGRGDTGELFF
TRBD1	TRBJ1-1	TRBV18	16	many	TGTGCCAGCTCACCTCTGGACAGGCCCTTGAACACTGAAGCTTTCTTT	CASSPLDRPLNTEAFF
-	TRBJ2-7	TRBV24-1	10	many	TGTGCCACCCCCGGGCGGGAGCAGTACTTC	CATPGREQYF
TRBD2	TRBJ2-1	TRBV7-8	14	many	TGTGCCAGCAGCTTATCAGCGGGAGGCTATGAGCAGTTCTTC	CASSLSAGGYEQFF